The T cell receptor (beta chain) described here comes from a study of regulatory T cells in long-lasting Graves disease. Looking at the study overall: Patients met the persistent Graves' disease definition after over 5 years of antithyroid drugs with positive TSH receptor antibodies.

This clonotype was detected ten times or more. Time point in this sample: persistent/refractory GD, antithyroid drugs over 5 years with positive TRAb. Scientists built the TCR library using RNA that was extracted from PBMCs. The CDR3 is 14 residues long. Looked up from germline, CDR1 is SGHAT and CDR2 is FQNNGV. V was trimmed by 2 bases and J by 1 base, leaving 8 bases between them. With iRepertoire HTBI primers and Arm-PCR of CDR3 regions, TCR beta libraries were built. TCRdb processed the multiplex PCR reads anew with MiXCR; each CDR3 protein has one entry. The profile covers 350,000 to 500,000 distinct CDR3 sequences, with under 25% appearing a single time and over 11% taken by the ten largest.

This clonotype was obtained from a female donor with Graves disease. The sample here was peripheral blood mononuclear cells (PBMCs), taken when the disease was refractory, from a patient treated with antithyroid drugs. The chain combines TRBV11-2 with TRBJ1-1; D remains ambiguous. The CDR3 loop is CASSLNQPNTEAFF. The CDR3 DNA reads as TGTGCCAGCAGCTTAAATCAACCGAACACTGAAGCTTTCTTT.